Listed here is a single TCR beta chain. Its target is unknown. This specimen belongs to a study of T-cell memory formation after mild COVID-19. About the research overall: TCR clusters were mostly donor specific.

The germline V gene encodes CDR1 SEHNR and CDR2 FQNEAQ (reference sequence). The CDR3 has 18 residues. V gave up 5 bases and J gave up 8 bases; unmatched junction bases: 21. Study results and caveats: Contracting CD4+ clones sat mainly in CM and EM; CD8+ in EMRA. Pre-infection memory contained some responding clones, which suggested that cross-reactive memory had joined. SARS-CoV-2 specificity was not confirmed for second-wave clones peaking on day 37.

TCRdb ran MiXCR on the 5' RACE reads and lists one entry per CDR3 protein. Here the sample spans roughly 410,000 distinct CDR3 sequences, about 24% being singletons. This sequence was found in an adult woman who had mild COVID-19 (a few samples of this study predate the infection). Cell type and time point are not known. Sequencing was performed on PBMCs or a T cell subset sorted from them (not recorded which). The rearrangement uses TRBV7-9 and TRBJ1-3; TRBD1 aligns across 7 bases. The CDR3 protein is CASSAGGLDTVPADTIYF. CDR3 sequence (DNA): TGTGCCAGCAGCGCAGGGGGGCTGGACACGGTTCCTGCGGACACCATATATTTT.